Below, one T cell receptor (beta chain) is given with its context. What it recognizes is unknown. This sample was taken from a study of graft-versus-host responses after intestinal transplantation. Method: immunoSEQ multiplex PCR; TCRdb's copy keeps in-frame clones and lacks some. The sample yields 95,000 to 130,000 clones, around nine tenths seen once. The sample in question was unstimulated CD4+ T cells sorted from spleen or lymph node cells, obtained before intestinal transplant. The source is a human donor who received an intestinal transplant.

DNA for the CDR3: TGTGCCAGCTCATCAGGCTACGAGCAGTACTTC. It encodes CASSSGYEQYF. The chain joins TRBV18 to TRBJ2-7, with no clear D. Looked up from germline, CDR1 is KGHSH and CDR2 is LQKENI. Trimming shortened V by 5 bases and J by 3 bases, and 5 bases separated the two germline ends. The CDR3 sequence is 11 residues long. Drawing the rest from reference TRBV18 and TRBJ2-7, the complete variable domain is NAGVMQNPRHLVRRRGQEARLRCSPMKGHSHVYWYRQLPEEGLKFMVYLQKENIIDESGMPKERFSAEFPKEGPSILRIQQVVRGDSAAYFCASSSGYEQYFGPGTRLTVT.